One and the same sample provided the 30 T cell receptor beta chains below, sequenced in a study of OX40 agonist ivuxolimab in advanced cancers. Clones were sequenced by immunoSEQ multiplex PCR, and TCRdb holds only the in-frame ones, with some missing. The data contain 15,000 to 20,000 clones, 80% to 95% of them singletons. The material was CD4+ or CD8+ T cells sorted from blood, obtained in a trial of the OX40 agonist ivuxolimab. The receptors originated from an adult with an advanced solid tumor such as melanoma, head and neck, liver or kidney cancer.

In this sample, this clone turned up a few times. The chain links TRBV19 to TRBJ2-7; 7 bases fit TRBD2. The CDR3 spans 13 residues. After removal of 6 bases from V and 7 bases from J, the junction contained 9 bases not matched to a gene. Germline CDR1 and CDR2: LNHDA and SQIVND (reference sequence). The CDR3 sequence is CASSAAGKYEQYF. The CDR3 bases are TGTGCCAGTAGCGCAGCGGGAAAGTATGAGCAGTACTTC.

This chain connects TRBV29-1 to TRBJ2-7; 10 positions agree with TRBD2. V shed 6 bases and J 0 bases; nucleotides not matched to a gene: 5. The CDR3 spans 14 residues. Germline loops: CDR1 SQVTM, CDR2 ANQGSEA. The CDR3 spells CSVSGTSDSYEQYF. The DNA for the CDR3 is TGCAGCGTGTCCGGGACTAGCGACTCCTACGAGCAGTACTTC.

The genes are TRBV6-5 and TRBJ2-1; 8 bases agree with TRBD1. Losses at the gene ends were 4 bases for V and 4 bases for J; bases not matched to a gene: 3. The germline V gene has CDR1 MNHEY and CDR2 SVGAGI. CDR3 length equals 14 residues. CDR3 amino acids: CASSWGQVYNEQFF. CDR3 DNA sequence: TGTGCCAGCAGTTGGGGACAGGTATACAATGAGCAGTTCTTC.

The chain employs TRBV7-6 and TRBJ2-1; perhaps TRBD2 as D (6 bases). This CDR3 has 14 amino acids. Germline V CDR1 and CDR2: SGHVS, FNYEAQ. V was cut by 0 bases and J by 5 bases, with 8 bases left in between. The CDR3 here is CASSLAGGNNEQFF. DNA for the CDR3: TGTGCCAGCAGCTTAGCGGGAGGAAACAATGAGCAGTTCTTC.

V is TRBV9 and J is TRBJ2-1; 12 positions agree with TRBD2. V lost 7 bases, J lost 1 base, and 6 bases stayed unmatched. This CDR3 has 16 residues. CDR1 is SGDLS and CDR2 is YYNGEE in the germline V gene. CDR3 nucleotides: TGTGCCAGCGCGTTAGGGACTAGCGGGTCCTACAATGAGCAGTTCTTC. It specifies CASALGTSGSYNEQFF.

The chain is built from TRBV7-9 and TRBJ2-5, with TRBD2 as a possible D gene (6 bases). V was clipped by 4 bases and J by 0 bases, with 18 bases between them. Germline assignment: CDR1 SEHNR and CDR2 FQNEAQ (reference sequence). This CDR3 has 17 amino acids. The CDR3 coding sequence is TGTGCCAGCAGCTCTACTTTATATAGCGGCTACCAAGAGACCCAGTACTTC. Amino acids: CASSSTLYSGYQETQYF.

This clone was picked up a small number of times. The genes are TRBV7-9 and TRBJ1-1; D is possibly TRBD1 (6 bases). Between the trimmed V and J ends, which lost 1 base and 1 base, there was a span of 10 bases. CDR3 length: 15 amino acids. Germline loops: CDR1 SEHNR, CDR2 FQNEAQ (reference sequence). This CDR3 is CASSLDQGQNTEAFF. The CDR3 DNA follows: TGTGCCAGCAGCTTAGATCAGGGGCAGAACACTGAAGCTTTCTTT.

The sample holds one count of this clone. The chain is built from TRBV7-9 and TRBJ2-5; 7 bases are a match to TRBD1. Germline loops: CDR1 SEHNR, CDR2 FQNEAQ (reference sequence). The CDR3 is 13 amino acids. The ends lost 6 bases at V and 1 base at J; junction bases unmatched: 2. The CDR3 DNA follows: TGTGCCAGCAGGGGGACAGCCCAAGAGACCCAGTACTTC. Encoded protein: CASRGTAQETQYF.

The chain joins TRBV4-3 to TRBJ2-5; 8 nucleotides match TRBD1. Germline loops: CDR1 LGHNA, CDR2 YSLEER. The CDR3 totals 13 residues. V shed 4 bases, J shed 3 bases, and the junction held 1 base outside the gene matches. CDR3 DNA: TGCGCCAGCAGCCCGACAGGGGAAGAGACCCAGTACTTC. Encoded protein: CASSPTGEETQYF.

The CDR3 sequence: CAWGGSGSQETQYF. The CDR3 nucleotides are TGTGCCTGGGGGGGTTCGGGCAGCCAAGAGACCCAGTACTTC. The chain joins TRBV30 to TRBJ2-5; D may match TRBD1 or TRBD2 (5 bases each). The CDR3 consists of 14 residues. Between the trimmed V and J ends, which lost 5 bases and 1 base, there was a span of 14 bases. Per germline, CDR1 GTSNPN and CDR2 SVGIG (reference sequence).

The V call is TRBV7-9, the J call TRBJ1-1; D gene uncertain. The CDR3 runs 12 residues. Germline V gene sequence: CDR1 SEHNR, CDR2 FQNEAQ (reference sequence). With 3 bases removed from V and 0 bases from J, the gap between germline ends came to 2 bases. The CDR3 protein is CASSLLNTEAFF. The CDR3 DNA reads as TGTGCCAGCAGCTTGCTGAACACTGAAGCTTTCTTT.

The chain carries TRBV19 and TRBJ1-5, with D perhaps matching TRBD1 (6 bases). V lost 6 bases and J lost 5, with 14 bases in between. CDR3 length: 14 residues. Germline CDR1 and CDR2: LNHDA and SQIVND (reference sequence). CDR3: CASSSYRAHQPQHF. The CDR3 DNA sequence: TGTGCCAGTAGCAGTTACAGGGCGCATCAGCCCCAGCATTTT.

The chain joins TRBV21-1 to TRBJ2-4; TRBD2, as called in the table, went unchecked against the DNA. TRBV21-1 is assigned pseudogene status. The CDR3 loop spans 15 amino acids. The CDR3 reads CASAPGGREKNIQYF. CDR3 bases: TGTGCCAGCGCCCCCGGGGGACGGGAAAAAAACATTCAGTACTTC.

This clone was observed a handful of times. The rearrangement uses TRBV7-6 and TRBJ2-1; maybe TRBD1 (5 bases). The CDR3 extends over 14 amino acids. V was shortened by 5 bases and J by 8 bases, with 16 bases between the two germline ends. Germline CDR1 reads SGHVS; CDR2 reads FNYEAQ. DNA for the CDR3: TGTGCCAGCAGCCGCGCCCAGGGTTTGGATGAGCAGTTCTTC. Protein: CASSRAQGLDEQFF.

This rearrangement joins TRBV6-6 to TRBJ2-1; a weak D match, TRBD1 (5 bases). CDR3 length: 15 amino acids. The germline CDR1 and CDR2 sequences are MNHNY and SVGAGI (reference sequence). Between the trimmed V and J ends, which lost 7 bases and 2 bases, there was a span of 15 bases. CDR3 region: CASTSSARAYNEQFF. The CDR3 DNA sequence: TGTGCCAGCACCTCCTCGGCCAGGGCCTACAATGAGCAGTTCTTC.

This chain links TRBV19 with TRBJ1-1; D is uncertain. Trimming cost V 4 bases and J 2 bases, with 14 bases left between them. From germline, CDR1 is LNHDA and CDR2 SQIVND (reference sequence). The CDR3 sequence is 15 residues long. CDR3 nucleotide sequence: TGTGCCAGTAGTACGACGGGCCTCCTCAACACTGAAGCTTTCTTT. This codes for CASSTTGLLNTEAFF.

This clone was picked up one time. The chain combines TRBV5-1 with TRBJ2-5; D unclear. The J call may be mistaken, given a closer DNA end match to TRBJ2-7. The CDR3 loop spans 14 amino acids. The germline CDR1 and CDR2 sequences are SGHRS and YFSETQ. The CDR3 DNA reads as TGCGCCAGCAGCTTGACCGGATCAAGCTACGAGCAGTACTTC. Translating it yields CASSLTGSSYEQYF.

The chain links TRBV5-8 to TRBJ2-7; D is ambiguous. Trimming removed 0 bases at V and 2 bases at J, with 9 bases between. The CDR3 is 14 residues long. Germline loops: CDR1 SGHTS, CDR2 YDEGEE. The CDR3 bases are TGTGCCAGCAGCTTGGGTGGTAACCCCTACGAGCAGTACTTC. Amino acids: CASSLGGNPYEQYF.

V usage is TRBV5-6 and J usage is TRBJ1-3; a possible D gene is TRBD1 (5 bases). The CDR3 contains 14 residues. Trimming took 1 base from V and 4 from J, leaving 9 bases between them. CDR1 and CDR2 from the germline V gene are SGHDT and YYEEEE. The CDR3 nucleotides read TGTGCCAGCAGCTTGACGGGGGACGGAAACACCATATATTTT. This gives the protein CASSLTGDGNTIYF.

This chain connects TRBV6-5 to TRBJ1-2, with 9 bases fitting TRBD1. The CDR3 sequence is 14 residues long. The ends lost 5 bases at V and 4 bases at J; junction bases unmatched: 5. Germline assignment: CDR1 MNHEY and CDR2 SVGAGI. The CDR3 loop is CASSKSTGGYGYTF. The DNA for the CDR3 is TGTGCCAGCAGTAAATCGACAGGGGGCTATGGCTACACCTTC.

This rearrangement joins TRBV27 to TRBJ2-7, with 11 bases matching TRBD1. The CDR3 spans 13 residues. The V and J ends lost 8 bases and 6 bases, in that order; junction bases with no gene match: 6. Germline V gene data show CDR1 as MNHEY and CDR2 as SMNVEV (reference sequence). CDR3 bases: TGTGCCAGCCAAACCGGGACAGGGGGCGAGCAGTACTTC. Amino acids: CASQTGTGGEQYF.

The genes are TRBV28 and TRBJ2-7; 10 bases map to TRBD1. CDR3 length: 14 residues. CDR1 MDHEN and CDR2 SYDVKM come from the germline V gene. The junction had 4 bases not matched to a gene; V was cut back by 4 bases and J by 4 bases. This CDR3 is CASSYGTGVYEQYF. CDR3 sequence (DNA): TGTGCCAGCAGTTATGGGACAGGGGTGTACGAGCAGTACTTC.

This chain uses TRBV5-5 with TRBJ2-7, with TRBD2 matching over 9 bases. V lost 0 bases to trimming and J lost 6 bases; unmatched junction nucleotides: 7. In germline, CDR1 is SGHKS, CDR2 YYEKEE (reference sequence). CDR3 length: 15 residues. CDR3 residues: CASSLGAGGPVEQYF. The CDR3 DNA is TGTGCCAGCAGCTTGGGGGCGGGAGGGCCGGTCGAGCAGTACTTC. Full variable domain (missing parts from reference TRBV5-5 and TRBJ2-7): DAGVTQSPTHLIKTRGQQVTLRCSPISGHKSVSWYQQVLGQGPQFIFQYYEKEERGRGNFPDRFSARQFPNYSSELNVNALLLGDSALYLCASSLGAGGPVEQYFGPGTRLTVT.

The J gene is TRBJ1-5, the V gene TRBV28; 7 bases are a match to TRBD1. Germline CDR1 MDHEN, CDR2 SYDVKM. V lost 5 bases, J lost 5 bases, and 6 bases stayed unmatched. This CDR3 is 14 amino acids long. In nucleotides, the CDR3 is TGTGCCAGCAGTCCACCGGGACAGCATCAGCCCCAGCATTTT. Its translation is CASSPPGQHQPQHF. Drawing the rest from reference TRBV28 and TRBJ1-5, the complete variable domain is DVKVTQSSRYLVKRTGEKVFLECVQDMDHENMFWYRQDPGLGLRLIYFSYDVKMKEKGDIPEGYSVSREKKERFSLILESASTNQTSMYLCASSPPGQHQPQHFGDGTRLSIL.

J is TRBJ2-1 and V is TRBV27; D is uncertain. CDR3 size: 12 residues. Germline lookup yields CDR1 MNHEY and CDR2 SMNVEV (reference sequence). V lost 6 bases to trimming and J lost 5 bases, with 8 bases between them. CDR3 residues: CASSQINNEQFF. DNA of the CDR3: TGTGCCAGCAGCCAGATAAACAATGAGCAGTTCTTC.

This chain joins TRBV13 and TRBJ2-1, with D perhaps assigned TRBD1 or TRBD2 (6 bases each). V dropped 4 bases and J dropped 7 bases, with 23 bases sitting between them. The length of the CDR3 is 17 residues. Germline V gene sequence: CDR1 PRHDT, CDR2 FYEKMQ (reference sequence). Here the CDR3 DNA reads TGTGCCAGCAGCTCTACAGGGTTGCGGGGATTGTATAATGAGCAGTTCTTC. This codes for CASSSTGLRGLYNEQFF.

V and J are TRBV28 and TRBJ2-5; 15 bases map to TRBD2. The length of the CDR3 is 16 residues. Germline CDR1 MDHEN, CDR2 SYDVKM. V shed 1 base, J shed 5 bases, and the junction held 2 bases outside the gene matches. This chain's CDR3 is CASSLSGLAGGETQYF. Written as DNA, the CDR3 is TGTGCCAGCAGTTTATCCGGACTAGCGGGAGGGGAGACCCAGTACTTC.

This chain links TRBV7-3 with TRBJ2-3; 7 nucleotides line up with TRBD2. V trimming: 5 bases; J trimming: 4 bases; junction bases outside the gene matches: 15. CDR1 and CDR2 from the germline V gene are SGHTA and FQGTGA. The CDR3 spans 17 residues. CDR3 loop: CASSPQWGGPIPDTQYF. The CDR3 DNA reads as TGTGCCAGCAGCCCCCAATGGGGAGGGCCGATCCCAGATACGCAGTATTTT.

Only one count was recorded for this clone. CDR3 protein: CASSSANTEAFF. For the CDR3, the DNA is TGTGCCAGTTCGAGTGCGAACACTGAAGCTTTCTTT. The chain carries TRBV19 and TRBJ1-1; no firm D call. Germline V gives CDR1 LNHDA, CDR2 SQIVND (reference sequence). Trimming stripped 8 bases from V and 1 base from J, with 8 bases between. The length of the CDR3 is 12 residues.

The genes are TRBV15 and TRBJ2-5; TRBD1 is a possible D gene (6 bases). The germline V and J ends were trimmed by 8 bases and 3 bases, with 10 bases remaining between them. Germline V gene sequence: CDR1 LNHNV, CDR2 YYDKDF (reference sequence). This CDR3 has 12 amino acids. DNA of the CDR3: TGTGCCACCGGAGCAGGGGAAGAGACCCAGTACTTC. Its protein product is CATGAGEETQYF.